These 8 T cell receptor beta chains were sequenced from one sample in a study of relationships among human T cell subsets. TCR alpha and beta CDR3s were amplified from mRNA by semiquantitative ARM-PCR. ARM-PCR used tagged nested gene-specific primers, then communal superprimers for exponential amplification. TCRdb re-analysed the multiplex PCR reads in MiXCR, keeping a single row per CDR3 protein. There are a few thousand distinct CDR3 sequences in the sample; around two thirds occur only once, and 57% lies in the top ten. The CD8+ T cells came from negative anti-CD4 multisort bead selection followed by positive anti-CD8 selection. Sequencing used CD8+ T cells sorted from blood. All receptors derive from a man aged 35 to 55 in good health.

The CDR3 DNA reads as TGCGCCAGCAGTGAATGGGGGAACAGGGGCACAGATACGCAGTATTTT. The encoded protein is CASSEWGNRGTDTQYF. The chain links TRBV10-2 to TRBJ2-3; possibly TRBD1 for D (6 bases). The CDR3 is 16 residues long. Germline-derived CDR1 and CDR2 are WSHSY and SAAADI. V was cut by 3 bases and J by 1 base, with 14 bases left in between.

The chain carries TRBV27 and TRBJ2-2, with D unclear. V lost 8 bases and J lost 1, with 8 bases in between. From germline, CDR1 is MNHEY and CDR2 SMNVEV (reference sequence). The CDR3 is made up of 13 amino acids. CDR3 nucleotide sequence: TGTGCCAGCCGTTGGGGGAACACCGGGGAGCTGTTTTTT. As protein: CASRWGNTGELFF.

A few counts support this clonotype. The chain recombines TRBV28 with TRBJ1-5, with 8 bases matching TRBD1. Germline assignment: CDR1 MDHEN and CDR2 SYDVKM. The J segment lost 0 bases and the V segment lost 10 bases, leaving 8 bases of the junction unmatched. CDR3 length: 15 amino acids. The CDR3 region has the DNA TGTGCCACTAGACAGGGGATGGGTAGCAATCAGCCCCAGCATTTT. Translated: CATRQGMGSNQPQHF.

A single count supports this clonotype. J is TRBJ1-1 and V is TRBV7-9; maybe TRBD1 (5 bases). The CDR3 extends over 13 amino acids. V lost 9 bases and J 0 bases, leaving 11 bases between the germline ends. The germline gives CDR1 SEHNR, CDR2 FQNEAQ (reference sequence). The CDR3 sequence is CASSTVMNTEAFF. The CDR3 DNA reads TGTGCCAGTTCGACAGTCATGAACACTGAAGCTTTCTTT.

The V gene is TRBV28, the J gene TRBJ2-1; D call uncertain. The CDR3 sequence is 14 residues long. Trimming removed 7 bases at V and 1 base at J, with 11 bases between. CDR1 is MDHEN and CDR2 is SYDVKM in the germline V gene. CDR3 in DNA: TGTGCCAGCAATCCCGACCGGTCCTACAATGAGCAGTTCTTC. This gives the protein CASNPDRSYNEQFF.

This chain uses TRBV14 with TRBJ2-5, with D perhaps TRBD2 (6 bases). The CDR3 loop spans 14 amino acids. From germline, CDR1 is SGHDN and CDR2 FVKESK. The V and J ends lost 2 bases and 2 bases respectively, with 9 bases between them. The CDR3 region is CASSQRRGQETQYF. The CDR3 DNA sequence: TGTGCCAGCAGCCAAAGACGGGGGCAAGAGACCCAGTACTTC.

The chain couples TRBV4-1 to TRBJ2-2, with 12 bases fitting TRBD2. Germline trimming cut 4 bases from V and 6 bases from J; bases unmatched to any gene: 6. Germline lookup yields CDR1 MGHRA and CDR2 YSYEKL. The CDR3 length is 16 residues. Here the CDR3 DNA reads TGCGCCAGCAGCCCTTTCCTAGCGGGAGGGCCCGGGGAGCTGTTTTTT. Protein sequence: CASSPFLAGGPGELFF.

This clonotype was observed once. This chain connects TRBV6-1 to TRBJ1-1; D may be TRBD1 (6 bases). Germline V gives CDR1 MNHNS, CDR2 SASEGT. Trimming took 4 bases from V and 1 from J, leaving 13 bases between them. CDR3 length equals 15 residues. The DNA of the CDR3 is TGTGCCAGCAGTGTCGACCCGACAGGGAACACTGAAGCTTTCTTT. It yields the protein CASSVDPTGNTEAFF.